These 25 T cell receptor beta chains share one sample of origin, sequenced in a study of cytomegalovirus exposure and HLA in healthy donors. 60 Vbeta and 13 Jbeta primers were used in PCR. The data were produced by immunoSEQ multiplex PCR, yet TCRdb's version contains in-frame clones alone and is incomplete. The sample records about 70,000 clones, roughly 89% being singletons. The sequenced sample consisted of PBMCs. Source of these receptors: a woman between 25 and 40 years old in good health and CMV-seronegative.

The chain joins TRBV25-1 to TRBJ1-2; 10 bases are shared with TRBD1. Germline loops: CDR1 MGHDK, CDR2 SYGVNS. V shed 2 bases and J 3 bases; nucleotides not matched to a gene: 9. The CDR3 totals 17 residues. The CDR3 region has the DNA TGTGCCAGCAGTGAAATTAGCAGGGACAGGGGTGACTATGGCTACACCTTC. It is translated as CASSEISRDRGDYGYTF.

The genes are TRBV7-2 and TRBJ2-7; no firm D call. Trimming took 3 bases from V and 7 from J, leaving 22 bases between them. Germline lookup yields CDR1 SGHTA and CDR2 FQGNSA. The CDR3 spans 16 residues. CDR3 nucleotide sequence: TGTGCCAGCAGCTTCAGTGGATTCCCCGGGTTAGGTGAGCAGTACTTC. As protein: CASSFSGFPGLGEQYF.

The chain recombines TRBV7-6 with TRBJ2-2, with TRBD2 matching over 7 bases. This CDR3 contains 14 residues. From germline, CDR1 is SGHVS and CDR2 FNYEAQ. Losses at the gene ends were 5 bases for V and 7 bases for J; bases not matched to a gene: 7. In DNA, the CDR3 is TGTGCCAGCAGCCTGGCGGGAGCGGGCGGGGAGCTGTTTTTT. It encodes CASSLAGAGGELFF.

This chain joins TRBV10-3 and TRBJ2-5, with D possibly being TRBD2 (6 bases). V lost 0 bases to trimming and J lost 5 bases, with 10 bases between them. Germline V gene lookup returns CDR1 ENHRY and CDR2 SYGVKD. CDR3 length: 14 residues. As DNA, the CDR3 is TGTGCCATCAGTGAGTCGACGGGAGTTGAGACCCAGTACTTC. Residues: CAISESTGVETQYF.

This clone was recorded once. The rearrangement joins TRBV18 to TRBJ1-5; D call uncertain. The ends were cut back, 3 bases at V and 7 bases at J, with 13 bases in the middle. Germline V gives CDR1 KGHSH, CDR2 LQKENI. This CDR3 has 14 residues. CDR3 region: CASSPRAQGQPQHF. The DNA for the CDR3 is TGTGCCAGCTCACCGCGGGCCCAAGGGCAGCCCCAGCATTTT.

The V call is TRBV7-8, the J call TRBJ1-2; 7 bases align to TRBD1. Germline V gene sequence: CDR1 SGHVS, CDR2 FQNEAQ. The junction had 17 bases not matched to a gene; V was cut back by 5 bases and J by 8 bases. The CDR3 totals 16 residues. CDR3 residues: CASSPGDSWWGQGYTF. CDR3 bases: TGTGCCAGCAGCCCAGGGGACAGCTGGTGGGGTCAGGGCTACACCTTC.

On this clone: At one end, the junction sequence differs from germline, possibly due to a read error. The V gene is TRBV7-7, the J gene TRBJ2-1, with D possibly being TRBD1 (5 bases). From germline, CDR1 is SSHAT and CDR2 FNYEAQ (reference sequence). The CDR3 is 15 amino acids. In DNA form, the CDR3 reads TGTGCTAGCAGCTTAGAGTGGGGCTTATACAATGAGCAGTTCTTC. Its translation is CASSLEWGLYNEQFF.

The chain links TRBV7-2 to TRBJ2-5; 11 bases map to TRBD1. The tail of the sequence fits TRBJ2-7 better, so the J call may be wrong. The CDR3 runs 14 residues. CDR1 is SGHTA, CDR2 FQGNSA, per germline. The CDR3 protein is CASSVGQGGYEQYF. The DNA of the CDR3 is TGTGCCAGCAGCGTGGGACAGGGGGGATACGAGCAGTACTTC.

V and J are TRBV5-4 and TRBJ1-1, with D possibly TRBD1 on 6 matching bases. Germline V gene lookup returns CDR1 SGHNT and CDR2 YYREEE (reference sequence). V shed 4 bases and J shed 2 bases, with 12 bases lying between them. The CDR3 is 14 residues long. Here the CDR3 reads CASSAWTANTEAFF. CDR3 nucleotide sequence: TGTGCCAGCAGCGCCTGGACAGCCAACACTGAAGCTTTCTTT.

The CDR3 bases are TGTGCCATCAGACACAGGGACAATCAGCCCCAGCATTTT. Protein sequence: CAIRHRDNQPQHF. The gene calls are TRBV10-3 and TRBJ1-5; D might be TRBD1 (6 bases). Deletions cut 6 bases from V and 3 bases from J, with 9 bases between. In germline, CDR1 is ENHRY, CDR2 SYGVKD. This CDR3 region has 13 residues.

The chain uses TRBV2 and TRBJ2-7, with 9 bases lining up with TRBD2. The trim removed 2 bases at V and 4 bases at J, leaving 6 bases unmatched. CDR1 is SNHLY and CDR2 is FYNNEI in the germline V gene. This CDR3 has 15 amino acids. The CDR3 DNA reads TGTGCCAGCAGTGAAAGGCTAGCGGGGCAGTACGAGCAGTACTTC. Residues: CASSERLAGQYEQYF. Full variable domain (remainder filled in from reference TRBV2 and TRBJ2-7): EPEVTQTPSHQVTQMGQEVILRCVPISNHLYFYWYRQILGQKVEFLVSFYNNEISEKSEIFDDQFSVERPDGSNFTLKIRSTKLEDSAMYFCASSERLAGQYEQYFGPGTRLTVT.

This chain joins TRBV28 and TRBJ2-5, with 7 bases lining up with TRBD1. The CDR3 consists of 13 residues. The germline V gene encodes CDR1 MDHEN and CDR2 SYDVKM. V lost 5 bases, J lost 8 bases, and 8 bases stayed unmatched. CDR3 amino acids: CASSPWTGSTQYF. CDR3 bases: TGTGCCAGCAGTCCATGGACAGGATCCACCCAGTACTTC.

The gene calls are TRBV27 and TRBJ2-3; 8 bases agree with TRBD2. Losses at the gene ends were 4 bases for V and 5 bases for J; bases not matched to a gene: 11. This CDR3 contains 16 residues. Germline CDR1 is MNHEY and CDR2 is SMNVEV (reference sequence). The CDR3 DNA is TGTGCCAGCAGTTCCATGGGAGCGGGAGAAATAGATACGCAGTATTTT. Its translation is CASSSMGAGEIDTQYF.

This CDR3 reads CASSRQALDTQYF. The CDR3 DNA reads as TGTGCCAGCAGCCGACAGGCCCTAGATACGCAGTATTTT. The gene calls are TRBV6-5 and TRBJ2-3; D might be TRBD1 (6 bases). The CDR3 loop spans 13 amino acids. V was clipped by 6 bases and J by 5 bases, with 12 bases between them. Germline CDR1 is MNHEY and CDR2 is SVGAGI.

The chain employs TRBV15 and TRBJ1-2; 7 nucleotides match TRBD1. The length of the CDR3 is 15 residues. Germline V gives CDR1 LNHNV, CDR2 YYDKDF (reference sequence). Unmatched junction bases numbered 7, after V lost 0 bases and J lost 6 bases. DNA for the CDR3: TGTGCCACCAGCAGAGAAGCAAGGCAGGGGGATGGCTACACCTTC. Its translation: CATSREARQGDGYTF.

The chain employs TRBV13 and TRBJ2-1; D perhaps matches TRBD2 (5 bases). Germline loops: CDR1 PRHDT, CDR2 FYEKMQ (reference sequence). V shed 0 bases and J shed 6 bases, with 9 bases lying between them. The CDR3 totals 14 residues. The DNA of the CDR3 is TGTGCCAGCAGCTTAGGACTAGAAGTCAATGAGCAGTTCTTC. Protein sequence: CASSLGLEVNEQFF.

The rearrangement uses TRBV7-2 and TRBJ2-7, with D possibly being TRBD2 (5 bases). V lost 5 bases and J 4 bases, leaving 15 bases between the germline ends. The CDR3 is made up of 14 amino acids. The germline V gene has CDR1 SGHTA and CDR2 FQGNSA. CDR3 nucleotide sequence: TGTGCCAGCAGCCCACCTGGACTCCTATACGAGCAGTACTTC. Translation gives CASSPPGLLYEQYF.

The rearrangement joins TRBV25-1 to TRBJ2-7; possibly TRBD2 for D (5 bases). V was clipped by 6 bases and J by 3 bases, with 18 bases between them. From germline, CDR1 is MGHDK and CDR2 SYGVNS. This CDR3 contains 15 residues. CDR3 coding DNA: TGTGCCAGCAGCTCAAGAGGTGACGGGGTCTACGAGCAGTACTTC. This sequence encodes CASSSRGDGVYEQYF.

As DNA, the CDR3 is TGTGCCAGCAGGGAGGGGGCCTTAAACACTGAAGCTTTCTTT. This sequence encodes CASREGALNTEAFF. V gene TRBV11-1 combines with J gene TRBJ1-1, with TRBD1 identical over 7 bases. The V gene end was trimmed by 6 bases and the J gene end by 2 bases; junction bases not matched to a gene: 6. The germline gives CDR1 SGHAT, CDR2 FQDESV (reference sequence). The CDR3 sequence is 14 residues long.

The chain links TRBV21-1 to TRBJ1-4; TRBD1, the table's D call, lacks a check against the DNA. TRBV21-1 has pseudogene status. This CDR3 is built from 19 residues. The CDR3 DNA reads TGTGCCAGCAGCAAATGTGATTTCGGGGACACACCGTCACAGGAAAAACTGTTTTTT. This gives the protein CASSKCDFGDTPSQEKLFF.

This clone was found a few times. The rearrangement uses TRBV6-1 and TRBJ1-4, with TRBD1 identical over 9 bases. In germline, CDR1 is MNHNS, CDR2 SASEGT. V trimming: 6 bases; J trimming: 4 bases; junction bases outside the gene matches: 0. This CDR3 is 13 amino acids long. As DNA, the CDR3 is TGTGCCAGCAGGGGACAGGGTAATGAAAAACTGTTTTTT. It specifies CASRGQGNEKLFF.

V is TRBV6-5 and J is TRBJ1-4, with D possibly being TRBD1 (5 bases). V was cut by 6 bases and J by 8 bases, with 13 bases left in between. Germline V gene data show CDR1 as MNHEY and CDR2 as SVGAGI. The CDR3 has 13 residues. The CDR3 nucleotides read TGTGCCAGCAGGCCCGACAGCGTCGAAAAACTGTTTTTT. It yields the protein CASRPDSVEKLFF.

The chain is built from TRBV5-5 and TRBJ2-7; D unresolved. Germline CDR1 is SGHKS and CDR2 is YYEKEE (reference sequence). The CDR3 loop spans 12 amino acids. Trimming shortened V by 1 base and J by 6 bases, and 8 bases separated the two germline ends. The CDR3 reads CASSLSAAEQYF. In DNA, the CDR3 is TGTGCCAGCAGCTTGAGTGCGGCCGAGCAGTACTTC.

The rearrangement uses TRBV18 and TRBJ2-1, with 13 bases lining up with TRBD2. The CDR3 runs to 17 residues. Germline CDR1 is KGHSH and CDR2 is LQKENI. The V gene end was trimmed by 3 bases and the J gene end by 7 bases; junction bases not matched to a gene: 9. The CDR3: CASSPGSLAGGKNEQFF. The CDR3 DNA reads TGTGCCAGCTCACCCGGGTCACTAGCGGGAGGGAAAAATGAGCAGTTCTTC.

This clone is medium-sized in the sample. V and J are TRBV28 and TRBJ2-7, with D possibly matching TRBD2 (6 bases). This CDR3 spans 15 amino acids. In germline, CDR1 is MDHEN, CDR2 SYDVKM. V was clipped by 2 bases and J by 4 bases, with 15 bases between them. The CDR3, as DNA: TGTGCCAGCAGTTTAGACCGGGACTTAGATTACGAGCAGTACTTC. It codes for CASSLDRDLDYEQYF.